These 21 T cell receptor beta chains were sequenced from one sample in a study of T cell repertoires in cytomegalovirus infection. TCRdb analysed the reads with MiXCR anew, one entry per CDR3 protein. In the table there are about 130,000 distinct CDR3 sequences, about 32% of which are singletons. For these TCRs, the target antigens are not known. The sequencing used CD8+ T cells from cultured PBMCs, collected from culture after CMV antigen stimulation. These TCRs come from a human donor in good health (CMV status not recorded). Some clones in this sample may be carry-over from other donors' samples.

J is TRBJ2-7 and V is TRBV5-4, with 7 bases matching TRBD1. The CDR3 extends over 14 amino acids. Germline loops: CDR1 SGHNT, CDR2 YYREEE (reference sequence). With 4 bases clipped from V and 0 bases from J, the junction kept 4 bases outside the gene matches. The CDR3 DNA follows: TGTGCCAGCAGCACGGGACAGAGCTCCTACGAGCAGTACTTC. Its translation: CASSTGQSSYEQYF.

This clonotype was seen ten or more times. The J gene is TRBJ2-6, the V gene TRBV12-3 or TRBV12-4, with 10 nucleotides matching TRBD1. The CDR3 length is 20 residues. V gave up 4 bases and J gave up 0 bases; unmatched junction bases: 12. For the CDR3, the DNA is TGTGCCAGCAGTTCCACCGGGACAGGGGATTTATTCTCTGGGGCCAACGTCCTGACTTTC. It is translated as CASSSTGTGDLFSGANVLTF.

The chain links TRBV12-3 or TRBV12-4 to TRBJ2-7; D might be TRBD2 (7 bases). This CDR3 is built from 15 residues. Trimming pared 1 base from V and 4 bases from J, leaving 14 bases between. CDR3 DNA sequence: TGTGCCAGCAGTTTAGGATCACAGGGAGGGTACGAGCAGTACTTC. Its protein product is CASSLGSQGGYEQYF.

The V call is TRBV27, the J call TRBJ1-2, with D unresolved. This CDR3 is built from 16 residues. Germline V lookup: CDR1 MNHEY, CDR2 SMNVEV (reference sequence). V was pared by 5 bases and J by 4 bases, with 20 bases between. This CDR3 reads CASSPTPSGKLYGYTF. The DNA for the CDR3 is TGTGCCAGCAGTCCCACACCCTCCGGGAAGCTCTATGGCTACACCTTC.

The rearrangement joins TRBV6-6 to TRBJ1-1, with D uncertain. V lost 1 base to trimming and J lost 1 base, with 7 bases between them. CDR1 and CDR2 from the germline V gene are MNHNY and SVGAGI (reference sequence). This CDR3 has 14 amino acids. Here the CDR3 reads CASSYWTRNTEAFF. The CDR3 DNA follows: TGTGCCAGCAGTTACTGGACGAGGAACACTGAAGCTTTCTTT.

This chain uses TRBV12-3 or TRBV12-4 with TRBJ2-7, with TRBD2 identical over 7 bases. This CDR3 comprises 20 residues. Germline trimming cut 2 bases from V and 4 bases from J; bases unmatched to any gene: 23. CDR3 protein: CASSLRGGLAALTRQYEQYF. The CDR3 nucleotides read TGTGCCAGCAGTTTAAGGGGCGGCCTAGCGGCCCTCACGAGACAATACGAGCAGTACTTC.

The rearrangement joins TRBV20-1 to TRBJ1-5; 9 bases are shared with TRBD1. The CDR3 extends over 17 amino acids. Per the germline V gene, CDR1 is DFQATT and CDR2 is SNEGSKA (reference sequence). J lost 0 bases, V lost 3 bases, and 9 bases had no gene match. The CDR3 protein is CSASRDRVGYSNQPQHF. The CDR3 DNA reads TGCAGTGCTAGCCGGGACAGGGTCGGATATAGCAATCAGCCCCAGCATTTT.

Comments on this clonotype: Its ends do not fully match the called genes, so a read error is possible. The chain links TRBV14 to TRBJ2-7; 8 bases line up with TRBD1. CDR1 SGHDN and CDR2 FVKESK come from the germline V gene. This CDR3 has 13 amino acids. CDR3 sequence (DNA): TGTGCCTGCAGCCTCCGACAGGGGTACGAGCAGTACTTC. Amino acid sequence: CACSLRQGYEQYF. Filled out from reference TRBV14 and TRBJ2-7, the complete variable domain reads EAGVTQFPSHSVIEKGQTVTLRCDPISGHDNLYWYRRVMGKEIKFLLHFVKESKQDESGMPNNRFLAERTGGTYSTLKVQPAELEDSGVYFCACSLRQGYEQYFGPGTRLTVT.

In this sample, this clonotype turned up a few times. The J gene is TRBJ1-4, the V gene TRBV12-3 or TRBV12-4, with 7 bases fitting TRBD1. This CDR3 is 14 amino acids long. With V trimmed by 6 bases and J by 5 bases, 6 bases remained unmatched. CDR3 residues: CASRTDRVNEKLFF. The DNA for the CDR3 is TGTGCCAGCAGGACCGACAGGGTGAATGAAAAACTGTTTTTT.

CDR3 sequence reads: CASSYHYGASSYEQYF. The CDR3 region has the DNA TGTGCCAGCAGTTACCACTATGGCGCCAGCTCCTACGAGCAGTACTTC. This chain joins TRBV6-2 or TRBV6-3 and TRBJ2-7; D is uncertain. V dropped 2 bases and J dropped 0 bases, with 14 bases sitting between them. The CDR3 length is 16 residues. The germline gives CDR1 MNHEY, CDR2 SVGEGT.

The chain combines TRBV4-1 with TRBJ2-4, with 9 bases fitting TRBD1. V was pared by 1 base and J by 0 bases, with 4 bases of the junction left unmatched. This CDR3 is 17 amino acids long. Germline V gives CDR1 MGHRA, CDR2 YSYEKL. As DNA, the CDR3 is TGCGCCAGCAGCCAAGTGGGACAGGGAGTAGCCAAAAACATTCAGTACTTC. Translating it yields CASSQVGQGVAKNIQYF.

In its sample, this clonotype was seen a few times. The rearrangement links TRBV7-2 to TRBJ2-7; no clear D gene. V lost 4 bases and J 6 bases, leaving 7 bases between the germline ends. CDR3 length: 11 residues. Germline CDR1 is SGHTA and CDR2 is FQGNSA. DNA for the CDR3: TGTGCCAGCAGCTCCCTTTTCGAGCAGTACTTC. This translates into CASSSLFEQYF.

This clonotype was seen repeatedly, ten times or more. CDR3 DNA sequence: TGTGCCAGCAGCTTCAGGGGAGACACCATATATTTT. This sequence encodes CASSFRGDTIYF. The chain combines TRBV7-2 with TRBJ1-3, with D tentatively TRBD1 (6 bases). V was pared by 3 bases and J by 8 bases, with 8 bases between. The CDR3 totals 12 residues. The germline V gene encodes CDR1 SGHTA and CDR2 FQGNSA.

The chain combines TRBV4-1 with TRBJ2-1; weak D call: TRBD1 (5 bases). CDR1 MGHRA and CDR2 YSYEKL come from the germline V gene. The CDR3 loop spans 16 amino acids. V lost 0 bases and J 3 bases, leaving 12 bases between the germline ends. The CDR3 reads CASSQDELQGYNEQFF. As DNA, the CDR3 is TGCGCCAGCAGCCAAGATGAACTTCAGGGCTACAATGAGCAGTTCTTC.

This clonotype was detected many times. V and J are TRBV7-2 and TRBJ2-3, with 12 bases lining up with TRBD2. Germline CDR1 reads SGHTA; CDR2 reads FQGNSA. After removal of 5 bases from V and 5 bases from J, the junction contained 11 bases not matched to a gene. This CDR3 has 17 amino acids. The CDR3 DNA follows: TGTGCCAGCAGCCTATCCGGACTAGCGGGGCGAGTAGATACGCAGTATTTT. This gives the protein CASSLSGLAGRVDTQYF.

The CDR3 reads CASSFNVLRAGGNTEAFF. CDR3 sequence (DNA): TGTGCCAGCAGTTTTAATGTCCTACGGGCAGGTGGGAACACTGAAGCTTTCTTT. J is TRBJ1-1 and V is TRBV27; unclear D gene. V was shortened by 3 bases and J by 1 base, with 21 bases between the two germline ends. The CDR3 has 18 residues. In germline, CDR1 is MNHEY, CDR2 SMNVEV (reference sequence).

This clonotype has only a few counts. The chain carries TRBV7-9 and TRBJ2-5; D might be TRBD2 (5 bases). The V gene lost 3 bases and the J gene lost 12 bases, with 11 bases spanning the gap. Germline V gene data show CDR1 as SEHNR and CDR2 as FQNEAQ (reference sequence). This CDR3 has 11 residues. CDR3 nucleotide sequence: TGTGCCAGCAGCTTGGACTCGGGGAAGTACTTC. Amino acid sequence: CASSLDSGKYF. Drawing the rest from reference TRBV7-9 and TRBJ2-5, the complete variable domain is DTGVSQNPRHKITKRGQNVTFRCDPISEHNRLYWYRQTLGQGPEFLTYFQNEAQLEKSRLLSDRFSAERPKGSFSTLEIQRTEQGDSAMYLCASSLDSGKYFGPGTRLLVL.

This clonotype has more than one count but fewer than ten. This chain uses TRBV6-6 with TRBJ2-7, with D possibly TRBD1 on 6 matching bases. The V gene's germline CDR1 is MNHNY and CDR2 SVGAGI (reference sequence). The CDR3 extends over 17 amino acids. The V end lost 2 bases, the J end lost 3 bases, and 20 bases lay between the germline ends. Here the CDR3 DNA reads TGTGCCAGCAGTTACCCGCCCGGGCAGGGGTCAAACTACGAGCAGTACTTC. Its translation: CASSYPPGQGSNYEQYF.

The chain is built from TRBV7-2 and TRBJ1-5; TRBD1 aligns across 7 bases. Germline V gene sequence: CDR1 SGHTA, CDR2 FQGNSA. The CDR3 extends over 15 amino acids. With 1 base clipped from V and 5 bases from J, the junction kept 5 bases outside the gene matches. CDR3 in amino acids: CASSLGQGGDQPQHF. The CDR3 DNA sequence: TGTGCCAGCAGCTTAGGCCAGGGGGGGGATCAGCCCCAGCATTTT.

This clonotype has more than one count but fewer than ten. The rearrangement links TRBV6-5 to TRBJ1-2, with unresolved D. The CDR3 has 17 amino acids. The V gene's germline CDR1 is MNHEY and CDR2 SVGAGI. Trimming took 6 bases from V and 2 from J, leaving 22 bases between them. CDR3 bases: TGTGCCAGCAGCATCGGGATGGAGGCCACCTTCAACTATGGCTACACCTTC. Protein product: CASSIGMEATFNYGYTF.

The CDR3 DNA sequence: TGTGCCAGCAGTTACCTTGGACTAGCGGGGTTCTCCTACAATGAGCAGTTCTTC. This codes for CASSYLGLAGFSYNEQFF. V is TRBV6-2 or TRBV6-3 and J is TRBJ2-1, with TRBD2 identical over 12 bases. The CDR3 is 18 residues long. Germline assignment: CDR1 MNHEY and CDR2 SVGEGT. With 2 bases clipped from V and 0 bases from J, the junction kept 5 bases outside the gene matches.